The 22 T cell receptor beta chains below were found in one sample sequenced in a study of neurological immune-mediated disorders. TCRdb redid the calling of the 5' RACE reads with MiXCR, one entry per CDR3 protein. The profile shows over 40,000 distinct CDR3 sequences, around 6% of them singletons. The sample was CD4+ T cells from blood. The receptors originated from a middle-aged woman in good health.

The table lists this clonotype with many counts. V and J are TRBV10-3 and TRBJ2-3; no definite D call. CDR3 length: 12 residues. V lost 0 bases and J lost 6, with 4 bases in between. Per the germline V gene, CDR1 is ENHRY and CDR2 is SYGVKD. CDR3 region: CAISESRDTQYF. The CDR3 DNA reads TGTGCCATCAGTGAGTCGAGGGATACGCAGTATTTT.

This clonotype showed up many times. The V and J genes are TRBV25-1 and TRBJ2-2; tentative D call: TRBD2 (6 bases). This CDR3 contains 15 residues. Trimming cost V 5 bases and J 1 base, with 11 bases left between them. Germline lookup yields CDR1 MGHDK and CDR2 SYGVNS. This CDR3 is CASSPGGVNTGELFF. CDR3 coding DNA: TGTGCCAGCAGTCCCGGAGGGGTGAACACCGGGGAGCTGTTTTTT.

This clonotype is medium-sized within its sample. V and J are TRBV20-1 and TRBJ2-1; TRBD2 aligns across 7 bases. CDR1 and CDR2 (germline): DFQATT, SNEGSKA (reference sequence). Unmatched junction bases numbered 5, after V lost 6 bases and J lost 0 bases. CDR3 length: 14 residues. Here the CDR3 DNA reads TGCAGTGCGGAGCGGGGTTCCTCCTACAATGAGCAGTTCTTC. This encodes CSAERGSSYNEQFF.

This clonotype has ten or more counts. The V call is TRBV10-3, the J call TRBJ1-5, with 8 bases fitting TRBD1. With 0 bases clipped from V and 2 bases from J, the junction kept 0 bases outside the gene matches. The CDR3 is 15 residues long. The germline V gene has CDR1 ENHRY and CDR2 SYGVKD. CDR3 loop: CAISESTGGNQPQHF. The CDR3 DNA reads as TGTGCCATCAGTGAGTCGACAGGGGGCAATCAGCCCCAGCATTTT.

Many counts were recorded for this clonotype. The chain is built from TRBV4-1 and TRBJ1-5; 9 bases map to TRBD1. This CDR3 comprises 17 residues. Unmatched junction bases numbered 7, after V lost 1 base and J lost 3 bases. The germline gives CDR1 MGHRA, CDR2 YSYEKL. The CDR3 protein is CASSQVQDRGPNQPQHF. CDR3 nucleotide sequence: TGCGCCAGCAGCCAAGTTCAGGACAGGGGTCCCAATCAGCCCCAGCATTTT.

In this sample, this clonotype turned up many times. The chain combines TRBV7-8 with TRBJ2-5; perhaps TRBD2 as D (5 bases). The ends were cut back, 7 bases at V and 2 bases at J, with 11 bases in the middle. The CDR3 contains 13 residues. Germline loops: CDR1 SGHVS, CDR2 FQNEAQ. Here the CDR3 reads CASNDYVQETQYF. CDR3 nucleotide sequence: TGTGCCAGCAACGACTACGTTCAAGAGACCCAGTACTTC. Looking up the rest from reference TRBV7-8 and TRBJ2-5 gives the full variable domain: GAGVSQSPRYKVAKRGQDVALRCDPISGHVSLFWYQQALGQGPEFLTYFQNEAQLDKSGLPSDRFFAERPEGSVSTLKIQRTQQEDSAVYLCASNDYVQETQYFGPGTRLLVL.

This clonotype was counted at least ten times. The chain couples TRBV12-5 to TRBJ1-2; no reliable D call. The length of the CDR3 is 12 residues. V lost 1 base and J 8 bases, leaving 8 bases between the germline ends. Germline values: CDR1 LGHNT, CDR2 FRNRAP. This CDR3 is CASGLDGWGYTF. As DNA, the CDR3 is TGTGCTAGTGGTTTGGATGGATGGGGCTACACCTTC.

This clonotype was seen ten or more times. The gene calls are TRBV28 and TRBJ2-3, with D perhaps being TRBD1 or TRBD2 (6 bases each). In germline, CDR1 is MDHEN, CDR2 SYDVKM. Trimming pared 6 bases from V and 0 bases from J, leaving 16 bases between. The CDR3 consists of 16 residues. The chain's CDR3 is CASSQGRWGSTDTQYF. Written as DNA, the CDR3 is TGTGCCAGCAGCCAGGGGAGGTGGGGAAGCACAGATACGCAGTATTTT.

This clonotype came up many times. This chain links TRBV5-5 with TRBJ1-1, with D hard to call. There are 14 residues in the CDR3. Trimming cost V 0 bases and J 1 base, with 7 bases left between them. In germline, CDR1 is SGHKS, CDR2 YYEKEE (reference sequence). CDR3 sequence: CASSLDRANTEAFF. In nucleotides, the CDR3 is TGTGCCAGCAGCTTGGATAGGGCGAACACTGAAGCTTTCTTT.

The sample holds many counts of this clonotype. V gene TRBV7-6 combines with J gene TRBJ1-1, with D perhaps TRBD1 (5 bases). This CDR3 has 16 amino acids. From germline, CDR1 is SGHVS and CDR2 FNYEAQ. Trimming took 0 bases from V and 1 from J, leaving 12 bases between them. The CDR3 sequence is CASSLAPTRGNTEAFF. CDR3 nucleotides: TGTGCCAGCAGCTTAGCGCCGACAAGGGGGAACACTGAAGCTTTCTTT.

This clonotype was seen ten or more times. This sequence joins TRBV2 and TRBJ1-5; D ambiguous. CDR3 length equals 15 residues. Deletions cut 0 bases from V and 6 bases from J, with 12 bases between. Per germline, CDR1 SNHLY and CDR2 FYNNEI. CDR3 in DNA: TGTGCCAGCAGTGAAGCAAGAGGTCTCGGTCAGCCCCAGCATTTT. It specifies CASSEARGLGQPQHF. Full variable domain (missing parts from reference TRBV2 and TRBJ1-5): EPEVTQTPSHQVTQMGQEVILRCVPISNHLYFYWYRQILGQKVEFLVSFYNNEISEKSEIFDDQFSVERPDGSNFTLKIRSTKLEDSAMYFCASSEARGLGQPQHFGDGTRLSIL.

This clonotype was observed many times. The chain is built from TRBV14 and TRBJ1-2; the D is unclear. V was pared by 5 bases and J by 6 bases, with 13 bases between. The CDR3 length is 13 residues. Per the germline V gene, CDR1 is SGHDN and CDR2 is FVKESK. CDR3 amino acids: CASSEGRIHGYTF. DNA for the CDR3: TGTGCCAGCAGCGAGGGCAGAATTCATGGCTACACCTTC.

This clonotype came up many times. The chain is built from TRBV6-5 and TRBJ1-2, with D possibly matching TRBD1 (6 bases). This CDR3 has 16 amino acids. V was cut by 2 bases and J by 0 bases, with 13 bases left in between. Germline CDR1 and CDR2: MNHEY and SVGAGI. CDR3 nucleotides: TGTGCCAGCAGTTACCTCTTAGGGACAACTAACTATGGCTACACCTTC. Protein product: CASSYLLGTTNYGYTF.

This clonotype was found many times. The rearrangement uses TRBV28 and TRBJ2-2; 12 bases are a match to TRBD2. Looked up from germline, CDR1 is MDHEN and CDR2 is SYDVKM. The CDR3 is 15 residues long. Unmatched junction bases numbered 6, after V lost 7 bases and J lost 6 bases. In nucleotides, the CDR3 is TGTGCCAGCACTACTAGCGGGAGGTCCCCCGGGGAGCTGTTTTTT. This gives the protein CASTTSGRSPGELFF.

This clonotype was seen repeatedly, ten times or more. The chain joins TRBV5-1 to TRBJ2-7; 10 bases fit TRBD1. Germline loops: CDR1 SGHRS, CDR2 YFSETQ. The CDR3 has 16 amino acids. V lost 1 base and J lost 2; bases outside the gene matches: 6. CDR3 sequence (DNA): TGCGCCAGCAGCTTGCCGGGACAGGGGATCGCCTACGAGCAGTACTTC. Translated, it gives CASSLPGQGIAYEQYF.

This clonotype occurred many times. The V call is TRBV3-1, the J call TRBJ2-7, with TRBD1 matching over 8 bases. Germline CDR1 is LGHDT and CDR2 is YNNKEL (reference sequence). The V gene end was trimmed by 4 bases and the J gene end by 6 bases; junction bases not matched to a gene: 11. This CDR3 has 15 amino acids. The CDR3 reads CASSRINRGRIEQYF. The CDR3 DNA is TGTGCCAGCAGCCGCATTAACAGGGGGAGAATCGAGCAGTACTTC.

This chain links TRBV20-1 with TRBJ2-3; 8 nucleotides align to TRBD2. Germline V gene lookup returns CDR1 DFQATT and CDR2 SNEGSKA (reference sequence). The CDR3 has 15 residues. The trim removed 3 bases at V and 3 bases at J, leaving 8 bases unmatched. CDR3 loop: CSASLPGGPTDTQYF. CDR3 sequence (DNA): TGCAGTGCTAGTCTCCCGGGAGGGCCGACAGATACGCAGTATTTT.

This clonotype was counted at least ten times. The chain uses TRBV7-2 and TRBJ2-3, with a possible D match to TRBD1 (5 bases). Trimming removed 1 base at V and 2 bases at J, with 16 bases between. This CDR3 is 17 amino acids long. The germline V gene has CDR1 SGHTA and CDR2 FQGNSA. For the CDR3, the DNA is TGTGCCAGCAGCTTAGAAAAGCGCATGGGGCACACAGATACGCAGTATTTT. This gives the protein CASSLEKRMGHTDTQYF.

The sample holds many counts of this clonotype. The V and J genes are TRBV3-1 and TRBJ2-2, with D unresolved. The CDR3 consists of 15 residues. Trimming removed 5 bases at V and 3 bases at J, with 13 bases between. CDR1 and CDR2 (germline): LGHDT, YNNKEL (reference sequence). CDR3 bases: TGTGCCAGCAGCGCCAGCAGTGAATACACCGGGGAGCTGTTTTTT. This sequence encodes CASSASSEYTGELFF.

This clonotype was seen at least ten times. The chain employs TRBV5-5 and TRBJ1-1; D ambiguous. Germline V gene lookup returns CDR1 SGHKS and CDR2 YYEKEE (reference sequence). The CDR3 loop spans 15 amino acids. The V gene lost 4 bases and the J gene lost 0 bases, with 13 bases spanning the gap. CDR3 amino acids: CASSHQDYLNTEAFF. DNA for the CDR3: TGTGCCAGCAGCCACCAGGATTACCTGAACACTGAAGCTTTCTTT.

The chain links TRBV4-1 to TRBJ2-5; D is undetermined. V dropped 0 bases and J dropped 1 base, with 15 bases sitting between them. Germline assignment: CDR1 MGHRA and CDR2 YSYEKL. This CDR3 has 17 amino acids. The CDR3 loop reads CASSQDDVPGIQETQYF. The CDR3 nucleotides read TGCGCCAGCAGCCAAGATGATGTCCCGGGCATCCAAGAGACCCAGTACTTC.

This clonotype was counted many times. The gene calls are TRBV20-1 and TRBJ2-1; TRBD2 matches at 10 bases. The CDR3 is 12 residues long. Germline CDR1 reads DFQATT; CDR2 reads SNEGSKA (reference sequence). The trim removed 5 bases at V and 9 bases at J, leaving 4 bases unmatched. CDR3 amino acids: CSAPIAGGEQFF. DNA for the CDR3: TGCAGTGCTCCCATAGCGGGAGGTGAGCAGTTCTTC.